This T cell receptor (beta chain) came from a study of T cell repertoires in cytomegalovirus infection. Study overall: It was recently identified HLA-C-restricted and well-studied HLA-B-restricted CMV epitopes that the study used. CMV infection together with matching HLA type was indicated by public TCR beta signatures.

As regards this clonotype: The antigen remains undetermined.

The CDR3 extends over 15 amino acids. The V gene's germline CDR1 is SGDLS and CDR2 YYNGEE. The V end was cut by 1 base, the J end by 3 bases, with 13 bases between. General study points: Totalled public TCR beta family frequency picked out people who carried CMV plus the relevant HLA. CMV-specific TCR beta clonotypes restricted by HLA-C were the ones dominating the ex vivo response.

TCRdb reprocessed the reads with MiXCR, giving one entry per CDR3 protein. The sample holds some 920,000 distinct CDR3 sequences, roughly a third seen once. Specimen: cultured CD8+ T cells from PBMCs, collected from culture after CMV antigen stimulation. The chain combines TRBV9 with TRBJ1-2; D is unresolved. The source of this sequence is a human donor in good health (CMV status not recorded). Some clones in this sample may be carry-over from other donors' samples. The CDR3 here is CASSVPVSGYYGYTF. CDR3 DNA sequence: TGTGCCAGCAGCGTACCAGTATCCGGGTACTATGGCTACACCTTC. The full variable domain, rest sourced from reference TRBV9 and TRBJ1-2, is DSGVTQTPKHLITATGQRVTLRCSPRSGDLSVYWYQQSLDQGLQFLIQYYNGEERAKGNILERFSAQQFPDLHSELNLSSLELGDSALYFCASSVPVSGYYGYTFGSGTRLTVV.